These 5 T cell receptor beta chains share one sample of origin, sequenced in a study of Ad26.COV2.S vaccination and SARS-CoV-2 variants. Clones were read by immunoSEQ multiplex PCR, and TCRdb kept only the in-frame ones, dropping some. The table shows around 400,000 clones, with approximately 89% occurring only once. Treatment indicated: about 20 received Ad26.COV2.S at low or high dose, single or two shots; 5 received placebo; per-sample allocation not given. The samples date from day 63 after the first vaccine or placebo injection. This sample comprised peripheral blood, obtained in a trial of Ad26.COV2.S vaccine versus placebo. The source of these receptors is a person between 18 and 60 years old who received the Ad26.COV2.S COVID-19 vaccine or a placebo.

V is TRBV7-8 and J is TRBJ2-7; 10 bases map to TRBD1. CDR1 and CDR2 (germline): SGHVS, FQNEAQ. The trim removed 5 bases at V and 3 bases at J, leaving 7 bases unmatched. This CDR3 has 15 amino acids. The CDR3 nucleotides read TGTGCCAGCAGCCTCGACCGGGACAGGGGCTACGAGCAGTACTTC. Its protein product is CASSLDRDRGYEQYF.

The CDR3 sequence is CATSRWAGRSSTDTQYF. CDR3 nucleotide sequence: TGTGCCACCAGCCGTTGGGCGGGGCGTTCTAGCACAGATACGCAGTATTTT. The V and J genes are TRBV15 and TRBJ2-3, with D possibly TRBD2 on 6 matching bases. This CDR3 has 17 residues. CDR1 and CDR2 (germline): LNHNV, YYDKDF (reference sequence). Trimming removed 5 bases at V and 0 bases at J, with 18 bases between. Full variable domain (remainder filled in from reference TRBV15 and TRBJ2-3): DAMVIQNPRYQVTQFGKPVTLSCSQTLNHNVMYWYQQKSSQAPKLLFHYYDKDFNNEADTPDNFQSRRPNTSFCFLDIRSPGLGDTAMYLCATSRWAGRSSTDTQYFGPGTRLTVL.

This clone appeared a few times. The chain links TRBV3-1 (or the pseudogene TRBV3-2) to TRBJ2-7; 9 positions match TRBD2. CDR3 length: 17 residues. V shed 3 bases and J 2 bases; nucleotides not matched to a gene: 11. Germline V gene lookup returns CDR1 LGHDT and CDR2 YNNKEL (reference sequence). The CDR3 sequence: CASSQAGTSNYPYEQYF. DNA of the CDR3: TGTGCCAGCAGCCAGGCCGGGACTAGCAACTATCCCTACGAGCAGTACTTC.

This clone was found a few times. The V and J genes are TRBV28 and TRBJ1-1; D gene ambiguous. This CDR3 is built from 13 residues. V was trimmed by 8 bases and J by 10 bases, leaving 20 bases between them. Germline-derived CDR1 and CDR2 are MDHEN and SYDVKM. The chain's CDR3 is CASRRGGKGRAFF. The CDR3 bases are TGTGCCAGCCGAAGAGGTGGAAAGGGCAGAGCTTTCTTT. The whole variable domain, remainder taken from reference TRBV28 and TRBJ1-1, is DVKVTQSSRYLVKRTGEKVFLECVQDMDHENMFWYRQDPGLGLRLIYFSYDVKMKEKGDIPEGYSVSREKKERFSLILESASTNQTSMYLCASRRGGKGRAFFGQGTRLTVV.

V gene TRBV5-1 combines with J gene TRBJ2-3; TRBD2 aligns across 7 bases. The V segment lost 2 bases and the J segment 0 bases; nucleotides outside the gene matches: 6. Germline V gene data show CDR1 as SGHRS and CDR2 as YFSETQ. This CDR3 has 16 residues. The CDR3 sequence is CASSLTSAPSTDTQYF. The CDR3 coding sequence is TGCGCCAGCAGCTTAACTAGCGCCCCTAGCACAGATACGCAGTATTTT.